These T cell receptor beta chains were read from a single sample in a study of blood T cell repertoires in COVID-19. Assay: immunoSEQ multiplex PCR; the TCRdb copy retains only in-frame clones and omits some. The sample carries some 30,000 clones, about 90% recorded once. Sequenced material: peripheral blood. These receptors were collected from a human donor in a cohort sampled during active COVID-19. The CDR3 runs from the conserved cysteine through the conserved F or W.

j_gene,len,v_gene,CDR3aa
TRBJ2-5,14,TRBV4-2,CASSLTGIAETQYF
TRBJ2-2,18,TRBV15,CATSRGGRTGRNTGELFF
TRBJ2-2,15,TRBV6-6,CASHPALADTGELFF
TRBJ1-5,12,TRBV6-5,CASRLNGQPQHF
TRBJ1-1,16,TRBV20-1,CSASEVGGALDTEAFF
TRBJ2-5,15,TRBV4-1,CASSQEGTRKETQYF
TRBJ2-5,14,TRBV18,CASSPGTSEETQYF
TRBJ2-3,17,TRBV19,CASSIVPGLAGADTQYF
TRBJ1-1,12,TRBV7-3,CASSPGGGRPFF
TRBJ1-5,15,TRBV4-1,CASSQARGSNQPQHF
TRBJ2-3,15,TRBV5-8,CASSSSGGGSDTQYF
TRBJ1-5,15,TRBV27,CASSLRRASGQPQHF
TRBJ2-7,13,TRBV10-3,CAISAGTGDFQYF
TRBJ1-2,12,TRBV6-5,CASSPRGGGYTF
TRBJ2-5,17,TRBV15,CATSRGASRAYQETQYF
TRBJ2-7,15,TRBV19,CASSPGLAGVVEQYF
TRBJ1-2,15,TRBV3-1/TRBV3-2,CASTQGRGDYYGYTF
TRBJ2-5,14,TRBV6-1,CASSDYKYQETQYF
TRBJ2-5,14,TRBV27,CASSEAGGPETQYF
TRBJ1-5,17,TRBV6-4,CASSDSLQTRGNQPQHF
TRBJ1-1,15,TRBV27,CASSPWTGPSSEAFF
TRBJ1-2,15,TRBV5-1,CASSLTPGTAYGYTF
TRBJ2-2,16,TRBV3-1/TRBV3-2,CASSQTAGRDTGELFF
TRBJ2-3,15,TRBV2,CARSGGSSATDTQYF
TRBJ2-7,14,TRBV4-3,CASSQFQGNAEQYF
TRBJ2-5,13,TRBV7-3,CASSLGTGESQYF